This T cell receptor beta chain appears in the sequencing data of a study of T-cell memory formation after mild COVID-19. Study-level findings and limits: Within pre-infection memory, some responding clones were found, suggesting cross-reactive memory joined. The study found balanced CD4/CD8 in clones contracting day 15 to 85 and a CD4+ lean in later expanders. A second wave of clones peaked on day 37, and their SARS-CoV-2 specificity went unconfirmed. Chiefly within CM and EM were the contracting CD4+ clones; CD8+ ones were within EMRA.

TCRdb itself ran the 5' RACE reads through MiXCR, one entry per CDR3 protein. The top ten clones hold 8.4% of a sample with 470,000 or so distinct CDR3 sequences, 20% of them seen once. In this sample, this clonotype turned up a few times. Its target is unknown. The J segment lost 1 base and the V segment lost 0 bases, leaving 3 bases of the junction unmatched. This CDR3 has 16 amino acids. Germline V gene sequence: CDR1 LGHNT, CDR2 FRNRAP. The sample taken for sequencing was PBMCs or a T cell subset sorted from them (not recorded which). The chain links TRBV12-5 to TRBJ1-5; 7 nucleotides line up with TRBD1. The sequence was obtained from an adult woman who had mild COVID-19 (a few samples of this study predate the infection). Cell type and time point are not known. This CDR3 reads CASGLVRTGSNQPQHF. The CDR3 nucleotides read TGTGCTAGTGGTTTGGTTCGGACAGGCAGCAATCAGCCCCAGCATTTT.